This is a list of T cell receptor beta chains from one sample in a study of CD8 T cells in Susac syndrome. TCRdb reprocessed the immunoSEQ multiplex PCR reads via MiXCR and lists one record per CDR3 protein. The profile shows approximately 190,000 distinct CDR3 sequences, 95% of them singletons. Sequenced sample: CD4+ T cells from PBMCs. Receptor source: a human donor with Susac syndrome. CDR3s include the opening cysteine and the closing phenylalanine or tryptophan. The D gene is left open where the match is weak. A clone size is listed for some rows: how often the clone was seen (once, few, many), or a class if it is expanded.

D | J | size | V | CDR3 | DNA
TRBD2 | TRBJ2-1 | . | TRBV20-1 | CSAPRGGLQYGNEQFF | TGCAGTGCTCCGCGGGGGGGCCTTCAATATGGCAATGAGCAGTTCTTC
. | TRBJ2-7 | . | TRBV4-3 | CASSQDTAGGEQYF | TGCGCCAGCAGCCAAGATACTGCCGGAGGCGAGCAGTACTTC
. | TRBJ2-5 | . | TRBV29-1 | CSVEERETQYF | TGCAGCGTTGAAGAGAGAGAGACCCAGTACTTC
. | TRBJ1-1 | . | TRBV5-1 | CASSSNRSPFEAFF | TGCGCCAGCAGCTCAAACAGGTCCCCTTTTGAAGCTTTCTTT
. | TRBJ2-1 | . | TRBV6-5 | CASSYSSLVGAYNEQFF | TGTGCCAGCAGTTATTCGAGTCTTGTGGGGGCCTACAATGAGCAGTTCTTC
TRBD2 | TRBJ2-7 | . | TRBV27 | CASSLRLAEPRYEQYF | TGTGCCAGCAGTTTACGACTAGCGGAACCCCGCTACGAGCAGTACTTC
. | TRBJ1-2 | . | TRBV10-3 | CAISVGGPNYGYTF | TGTGCCATCAGTGTAGGCGGTCCTAACTATGGCTACACCTTC
. | TRBJ2-1 | . | TRBV29-1 | CSVGGYNEQFF | TGCAGCGTTGGTGGGTACAATGAGCAGTTCTTC
. | TRBJ2-3 | . | TRBV7-3 | CASSLDGGGTDTQYF | TGTGCCAGCAGCTTAGACGGCGGGGGCACAGATACGCAGTATTTT
. | TRBJ1-2 | . | TRBV30 | CATSGNYGYTF | TGTGCCACTAGTGGAAACTATGGCTACACCTTC
. | TRBJ2-7 | . | TRBV11-1 | CASSSSERDEYF | TGTGCCAGCAGCTCCTCTGAGAGGGATGAGTACTTC
. | TRBJ1-2 | . | TRBV11-2 | CASSLLYRANYGYTF | TGTGCCAGCAGCTTATTGTACAGAGCTAACTATGGCTACACCTTC
. | TRBJ2-5 | . | TRBV20-1 | CSADQETQYF | TGCAGTGCTGACCAAGAGACCCAGTACTTC
. | TRBJ2-5 | few | TRBV12-3/TRBV12-4 | CASSLTGETQYF | TGTGCCAGCAGCCTTACTGGGGAGACCCAGTACTTC
. | TRBJ2-7 | . | TRBV6-2/TRBV6-3 | CASSYSIQEEQYF | TGTGCCAGCAGTTACTCGATACAGGAGGAGCAGTACTTC
. | TRBJ2-5 | few | TRBV29-1 | CSVEGLQETQYF | TGCAGCGTTGAAGGACTACAAGAGACCCAGTACTTC
. | TRBJ2-5 | . | TRBV12-3/TRBV12-4 | CASSPTWRRETQYF | TGTGCCAGCAGTCCGACTTGGCGGAGGGAGACCCAGTACTTC